This T cell receptor (beta chain) was identified during a study of T cell repertoires in ileal Crohn's disease. Findings of the study overall: Active smokers at surgery had more clonal expansions than non-smokers. Mucosal expansions were suggested to be mainly CD8 T cells.

This clone was detected a few times. Its antigen is unknown. Germline V gene lookup returns CDR1 LNHDA and CDR2 SQIVND (reference sequence). J was trimmed by 0 bases and V by 5 bases; bases with no gene match: 6. The CDR3 runs 15 residues. Time point reported: inflamed ileum from the surgical specimen. Generated by immunoSEQ multiplex PCR, the TCRdb table keeps only in-frame clones and is missing some. The sample shows around 1,600 clones, 86% of them seen only once. Material: ileal tissue. The V call is TRBV19, the J call TRBJ1-1; 7 bases fit TRBD1. The sequence derives from an adult with Crohn's disease. CDR3 sequence: CASSQGERLNTEAFF. CDR3 coding DNA: TGTGCCAGTAGTCAGGGGGAAAGGCTGAACACTGAAGCTTTCTTT.